The clone carrying this TCR beta chain has more than one count but fewer than ten. The antigen is unknown. This specimen comes from a study of human T cells and chemical hapten exposure. At the level of the study: Patients had diphenylcyclopropenone applied to the scalp weekly throughout the approximately 25-week study. Patients having alopecia areata, totalis or universalis were mostly female. Study-wide results and caveats: In comparison with controls, expanded TCRs gave rise to a significantly larger number of large CDR3 similarity clusters.

As to time point: pre-sensitization, week 0. Treatment of the sample: therapeutic diphenylcyclopropenone sensitization with weekly scalp DPC. Trimming removed 1 base from V and 3 bases from J; junction bases left unmatched: 3. This CDR3 is 15 amino acids long. Looked up from germline, CDR1 is LGHDT and CDR2 is YNNKEL (reference sequence). What the library attached to individual cDNA molecules were unique molecular identifiers. Each CDR3 protein gets one entry after TCRdb re-called the RACE reads with MiXCR. The sample contains some 360,000 distinct CDR3 sequences, 4% to 6% of which appear only once. The source is a woman aged 45-59 years with alopecia areata. Some clones in this sample may be carry-over from other donors' samples. This chain connects TRBV3-1 to TRBJ1-2; 9 nucleotides agree with TRBD1. The input for sequencing was whole blood, taken in connection with sensitization to the hapten diphenylcyclopropenone (DPC). This CDR3 reads CASSQGTGVYYGYTF. The CDR3 bases are TGTGCCAGCAGCCAAGGGACAGGGGTTTACTATGGCTACACCTTC.